This note documents a single TCR beta chain sequence. As yet, its antigen is unknown. CDR3 length: 15 residues. Germline V gene sequence: CDR1 SGHDT, CDR2 YYEEEE. The trim removed 5 bases at V and 2 bases at J, leaving 5 bases unmatched. Produced via immunoSEQ multiplex PCR; TCRdb's table is partial and in-frame only. This table has some 88,000 clones, approximately 90% appearing once. The entry originates in a study of T cell responses to AZD1222 COVID-19 vaccine. Turning to the study itself: Pooling was applied to second doses at about 4 or about 12 weeks. Findings and limits, study-wide: Baseline serostatus was positive in only a handful of AZD1222 recipients. Repertoires were obtained only post-peak T cell response. Vaccination with two AZD1222 doses was followed by a rise in Spike-specific TCR breadth and depth.

The receptor's source is an adult in good health. The J gene is TRBJ2-7, the V gene TRBV5-6, with 12 bases that match TRBD2. The sequences come from peripheral blood, collected on day 0 of AZD1222 vaccination. The CDR3 DNA reads TGTGCCAGCAGTCAACTAGCGGGAGGTACCTACGAGCAGTACTTC. Amino acid sequence: CASSQLAGGTYEQYF.